This T cell receptor (beta chain) was captured by sequencing in a study of blood T cells in healthy people across ages. Through a sample-barcoded 5' primer and a J-beta primer mix, a second PCR was run for roughly 6 to 12 cycles. TCRdb called the 5' RACE reads again in MiXCR, with one record for every CDR3 protein. The sample consists of about 1,000,000 distinct CDR3 sequences, around 45% of them appearing once. This clonotype turned up a few times. Trimming removed 6 bases from V and 7 bases from J, with 16 bases in between. CDR1 SQVTM and CDR2 ANQGSEA come from the germline V gene. The CDR3 consists of 13 residues.

J is TRBJ2-1 and V is TRBV29-1; a weak D match, TRBD1 (6 bases). Material: blood. The origin of this receptor is a woman aged 55-70 years in good health. The DNA of the CDR3 is TGCAGCGTCTCCACAGGGAACGGGAATGAGCAGTTCTTC. Translated, it gives CSVSTGNGNEQFF.